This section outlines one TCR beta chain sequence together with its context. The target antigen is unknown. This specimen belongs to a study of shared clonotypes between healthy human individuals. Turning to the study itself: Donors had three CD4 naive, three CD4 memory, two CD8 naive and one CD8 memory plate apiece.

The CDR3 consists of 15 residues. The V and J ends lost 3 bases and 0 bases respectively, with 12 bases between them. Germline V gives CDR1 SGDLS, CDR2 YYNGEE. Study-wide findings and caveats: A generally larger estimated richness was seen in naive subsets than in memory subsets.

The protocol was immunoSEQ multiplex PCR, while the TCRdb copy is restricted to in-frame clones and leaves out a portion. The sample includes 2 million to 3 million clones, over 85% seen only once; the top ten take around 0.15%. Sequencing used naive CD4+ T cells sorted from blood. Subset described: CD45RA+ positively selected. V gene TRBV9 combines with J gene TRBJ1-2; tentative D call: TRBD1 (6 bases). The clonotype was recovered from a man in his late teens or twenties in good health. The CDR3: CASSGSGASNYGYTF. The DNA for the CDR3 is TGTGCCAGCAGCGGTTCAGGGGCTTCTAACTATGGCTACACCTTC.